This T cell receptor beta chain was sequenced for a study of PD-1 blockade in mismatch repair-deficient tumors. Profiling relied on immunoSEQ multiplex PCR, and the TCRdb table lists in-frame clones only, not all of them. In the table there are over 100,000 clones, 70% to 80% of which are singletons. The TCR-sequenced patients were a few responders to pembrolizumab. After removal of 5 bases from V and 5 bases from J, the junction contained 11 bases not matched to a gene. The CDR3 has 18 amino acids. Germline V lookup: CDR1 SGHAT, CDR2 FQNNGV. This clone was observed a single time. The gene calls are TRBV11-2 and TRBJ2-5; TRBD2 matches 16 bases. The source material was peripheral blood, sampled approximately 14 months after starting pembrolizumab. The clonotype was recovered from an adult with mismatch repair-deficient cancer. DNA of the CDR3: TGTGCCAGCAGCCCGGGACTAGCGGGAGGGCCGAGGCGCGAGACCCAGTACTTC. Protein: CASSPGLAGGPRRETQYF.